This T cell receptor (beta chain) came from a study of blood T cell repertoires in COVID-19. Study background: Whether acute or convalescent, the COVID-19 samples came from the United States, Italy and Spain. PBMCs, B-cell-depleted T cells, or T cells were the source of the cDNA or gDNA that made up the material.

Original analysis: The assay estimated nucleated cells by amplifying reference gene primers. Some clones are missing from TCRdb's copy, which holds only in-frame ones; the method was immunoSEQ multiplex PCR. That table is the source of V, J and clone size, and D and trimming were worked out from the DNA. The sample has around 140,000 clones, roughly 85% seen once. Sequencing was done on a sample of peripheral blood. This TCR derives from a human donor with acute or convalescent COVID-19. The donor label of this sample is uncertain.

DNA for the CDR3: TGTGCCAGCAGCCAAGATGGGGGACAGGGTTCACCCCTCCACTTT. The encoded protein is CASSQDGGQGSPLHF. The chain combines TRBV4-2 with TRBJ1-6, with 9 bases matching TRBD1. J gave up 9 bases and V 0 bases, and 3 bases lay outside the gene matches. This CDR3 is built from 15 residues. Germline CDR1 and CDR2: LGHNA and YNFKEQ.